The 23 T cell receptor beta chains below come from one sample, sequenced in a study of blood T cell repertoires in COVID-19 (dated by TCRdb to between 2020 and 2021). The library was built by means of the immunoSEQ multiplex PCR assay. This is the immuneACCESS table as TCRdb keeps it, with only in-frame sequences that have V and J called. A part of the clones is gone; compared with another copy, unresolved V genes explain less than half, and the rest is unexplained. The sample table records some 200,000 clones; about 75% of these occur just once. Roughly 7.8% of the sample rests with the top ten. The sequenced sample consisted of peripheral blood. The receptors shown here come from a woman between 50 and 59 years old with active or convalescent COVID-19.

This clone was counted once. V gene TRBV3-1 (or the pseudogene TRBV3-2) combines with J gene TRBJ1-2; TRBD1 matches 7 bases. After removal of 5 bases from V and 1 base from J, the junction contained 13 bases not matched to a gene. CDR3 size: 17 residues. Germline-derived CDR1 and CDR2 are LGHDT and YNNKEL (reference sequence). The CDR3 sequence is CASSDRTGAIRNYGYTF. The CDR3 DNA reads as TGTGCCAGCAGCGACCGGACAGGAGCCATTCGTAACTATGGCTACACCTTC.

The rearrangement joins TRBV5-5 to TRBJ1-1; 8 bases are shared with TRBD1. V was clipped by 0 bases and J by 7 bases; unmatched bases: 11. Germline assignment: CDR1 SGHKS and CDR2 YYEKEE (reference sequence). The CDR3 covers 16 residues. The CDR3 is CASSLEDRAGKNEAFF. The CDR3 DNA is TGTGCCAGCAGCTTGGAGGACAGGGCTGGGAAAAATGAAGCTTTCTTT.

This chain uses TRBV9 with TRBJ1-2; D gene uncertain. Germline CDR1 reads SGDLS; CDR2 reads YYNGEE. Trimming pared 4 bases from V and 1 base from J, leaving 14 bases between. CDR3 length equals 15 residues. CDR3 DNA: TGTGCCAGCAGCCCCGCCGGGAGGGATAACTATGGCTACACCTTC. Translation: CASSPAGRDNYGYTF.

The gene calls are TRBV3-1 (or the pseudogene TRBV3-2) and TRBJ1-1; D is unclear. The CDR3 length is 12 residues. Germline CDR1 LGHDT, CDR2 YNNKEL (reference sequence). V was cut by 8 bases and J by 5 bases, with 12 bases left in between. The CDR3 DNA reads TGTGCCAGCGGGGAGGGTTGGACTGAAGCTTTCTTT. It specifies CASGEGWTEAFF.

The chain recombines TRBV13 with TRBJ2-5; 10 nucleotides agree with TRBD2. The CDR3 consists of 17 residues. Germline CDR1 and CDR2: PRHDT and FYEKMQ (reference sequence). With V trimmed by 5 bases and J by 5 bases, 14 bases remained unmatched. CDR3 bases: TGTGCCAGCAGCGGGAGCCTCAGCGGGGGGGCCATGGAGACCCAGTACTTC. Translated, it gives CASSGSLSGGAMETQYF.

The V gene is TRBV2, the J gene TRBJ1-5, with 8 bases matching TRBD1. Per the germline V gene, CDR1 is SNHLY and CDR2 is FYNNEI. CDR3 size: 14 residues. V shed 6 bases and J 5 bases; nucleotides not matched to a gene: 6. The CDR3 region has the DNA TGTGCCAGCAGCGTCGACAGGGGCTATCAGCCCCAGCATTTT. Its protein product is CASSVDRGYQPQHF.

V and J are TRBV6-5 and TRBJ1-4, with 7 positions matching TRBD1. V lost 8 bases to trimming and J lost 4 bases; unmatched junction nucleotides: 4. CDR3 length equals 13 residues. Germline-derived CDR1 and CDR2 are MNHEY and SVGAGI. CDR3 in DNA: TGTGCCAGCTCATGGGACAGTAATGAAAAACTGTTTTTT. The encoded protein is CASSWDSNEKLFF.

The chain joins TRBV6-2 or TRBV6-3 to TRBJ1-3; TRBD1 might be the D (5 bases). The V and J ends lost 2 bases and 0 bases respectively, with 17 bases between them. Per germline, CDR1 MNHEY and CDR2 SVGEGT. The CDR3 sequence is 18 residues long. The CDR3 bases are TGTGCCAGCAGTTACGGAGGGCCCAGGGTGGGCTCTGGAAACACCATATATTTT. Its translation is CASSYGGPRVGSGNTIYF.

The CDR3 nucleotides read TGCAGTGCTAGTAGCGGGAGTAGGGATGAGCAGTTCTTC. As protein: CSASSGSRDEQFF. The chain combines TRBV20-1 with TRBJ2-1, with 9 bases that match TRBD2. The CDR3 totals 13 residues. J was trimmed by 8 bases and V by 3 bases; bases with no gene match: 5. Germline CDR1 is DFQATT and CDR2 is SNEGSKA (reference sequence).

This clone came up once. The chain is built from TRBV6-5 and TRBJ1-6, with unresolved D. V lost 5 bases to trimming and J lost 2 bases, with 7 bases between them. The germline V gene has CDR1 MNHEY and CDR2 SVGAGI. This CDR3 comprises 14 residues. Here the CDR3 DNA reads TGTGCCAGCAGTCGGGAGCCCTATAATTCACCCCTCCACTTT. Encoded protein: CASSREPYNSPLHF.

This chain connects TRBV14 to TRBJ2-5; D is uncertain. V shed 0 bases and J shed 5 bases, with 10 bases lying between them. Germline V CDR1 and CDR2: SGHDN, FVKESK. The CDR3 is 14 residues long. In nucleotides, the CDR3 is TGTGCCAGCAGCCAAGATCTTAACGGGGAGACCCAGTACTTC. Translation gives CASSQDLNGETQYF.

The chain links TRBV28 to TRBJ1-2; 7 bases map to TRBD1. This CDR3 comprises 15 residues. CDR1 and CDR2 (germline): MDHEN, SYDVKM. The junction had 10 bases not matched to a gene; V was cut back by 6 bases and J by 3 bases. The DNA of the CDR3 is TGTGCCAGCAGGGAAGAGGGGGCTCTTCACTATGGCTACACCTTC. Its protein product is CASREEGALHYGYTF.

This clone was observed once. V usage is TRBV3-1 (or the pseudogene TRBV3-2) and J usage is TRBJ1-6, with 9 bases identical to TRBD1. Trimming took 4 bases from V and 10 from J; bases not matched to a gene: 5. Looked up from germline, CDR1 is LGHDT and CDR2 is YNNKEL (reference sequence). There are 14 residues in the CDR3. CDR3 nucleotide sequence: TGTGCCAGCAGCCGGGACAGGGCCCGGTCACCCCTCCACTTT. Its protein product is CASSRDRARSPLHF.

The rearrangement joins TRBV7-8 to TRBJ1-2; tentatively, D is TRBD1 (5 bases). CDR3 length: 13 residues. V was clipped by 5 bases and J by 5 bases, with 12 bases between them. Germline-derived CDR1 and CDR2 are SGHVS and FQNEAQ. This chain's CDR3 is CASSRPQGYGYTF. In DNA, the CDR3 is TGTGCCAGCAGCCGCCCCCAGGGATATGGCTACACCTTC.

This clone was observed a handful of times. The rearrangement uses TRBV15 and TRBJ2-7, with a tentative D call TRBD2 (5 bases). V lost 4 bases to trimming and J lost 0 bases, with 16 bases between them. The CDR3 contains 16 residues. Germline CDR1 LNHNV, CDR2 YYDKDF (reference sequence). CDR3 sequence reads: CATSTHRGGYSYEQYF. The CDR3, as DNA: TGTGCCACCAGCACCCACCGCGGCGGGTACTCCTACGAGCAGTACTTC.

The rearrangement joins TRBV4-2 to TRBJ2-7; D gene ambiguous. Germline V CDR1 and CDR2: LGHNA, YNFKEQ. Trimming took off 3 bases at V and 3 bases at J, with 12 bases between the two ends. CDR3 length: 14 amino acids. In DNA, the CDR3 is TGTGCCAGCAGCCATCAGAGCGACGGCTACGAGCAGTACTTC. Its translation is CASSHQSDGYEQYF.

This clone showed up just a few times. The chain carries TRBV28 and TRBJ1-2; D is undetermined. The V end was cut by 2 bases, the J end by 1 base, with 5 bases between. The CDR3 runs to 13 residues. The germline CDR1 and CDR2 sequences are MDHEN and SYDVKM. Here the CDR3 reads CASSLLFNYGYTF. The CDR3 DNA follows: TGTGCCAGCAGTTTACTTTTTAACTATGGCTACACCTTC.

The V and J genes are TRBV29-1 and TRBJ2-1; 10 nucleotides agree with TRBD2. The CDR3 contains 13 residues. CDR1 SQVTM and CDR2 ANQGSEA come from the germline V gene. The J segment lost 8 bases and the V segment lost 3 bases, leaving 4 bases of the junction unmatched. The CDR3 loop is CSVDGTSVDEQFF. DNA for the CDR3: TGCAGCGTTGATGGGACTAGCGTGGATGAGCAGTTCTTC.

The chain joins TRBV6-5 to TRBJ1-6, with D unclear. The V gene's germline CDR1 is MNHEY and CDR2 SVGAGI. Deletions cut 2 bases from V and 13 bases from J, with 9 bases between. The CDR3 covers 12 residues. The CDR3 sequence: CASSYRSGPLHF. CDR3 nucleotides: TGTGCCAGCAGTTACCGGTCTGGTCCCCTCCACTTT.

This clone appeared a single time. The CDR3 reads CASSYTLAGGPSYEQYF. CDR3 sequence (DNA): TGTGCCAGCAGCTACACGCTAGCGGGAGGGCCTTCCTACGAGCAGTACTTC. The chain joins TRBV28 to TRBJ2-7; the match to TRBD2 covers 12 bases. CDR1 MDHEN and CDR2 SYDVKM come from the germline V gene. V shed 6 bases, J shed 1 base, and the junction held 10 bases outside the gene matches. CDR3 size: 17 residues. Supplemented by reference TRBV28 and TRBJ2-7, the full variable domain reads DVKVTQSSRYLVKRTGEKVFLECVQDMDHENMFWYRQDPGLGLRLIYFSYDVKMKEKGDIPEGYSVSREKKERFSLILESASTNQTSMYLCASSYTLAGGPSYEQYFGPGTRLTVT.

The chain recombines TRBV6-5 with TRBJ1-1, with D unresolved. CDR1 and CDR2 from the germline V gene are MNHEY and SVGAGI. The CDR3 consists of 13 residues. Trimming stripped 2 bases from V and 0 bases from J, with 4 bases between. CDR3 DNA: TGTGCCAGCAGTTACAGCATGAACACTGAAGCTTTCTTT. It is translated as CASSYSMNTEAFF.

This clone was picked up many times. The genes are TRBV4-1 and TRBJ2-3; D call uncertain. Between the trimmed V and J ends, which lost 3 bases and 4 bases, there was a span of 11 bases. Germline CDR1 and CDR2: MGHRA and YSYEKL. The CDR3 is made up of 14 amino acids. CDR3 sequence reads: CASSQGPIPDTQYF. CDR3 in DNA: TGCGCCAGCAGCCAGGGCCCGATCCCAGATACGCAGTATTTT.

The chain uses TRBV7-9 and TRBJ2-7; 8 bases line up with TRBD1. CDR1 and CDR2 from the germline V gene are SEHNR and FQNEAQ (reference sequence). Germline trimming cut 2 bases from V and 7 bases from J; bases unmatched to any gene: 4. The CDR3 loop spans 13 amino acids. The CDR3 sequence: CASSLLQGGEQYF. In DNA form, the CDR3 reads TGTGCCAGCAGCTTACTACAGGGGGGTGAGCAGTACTTC. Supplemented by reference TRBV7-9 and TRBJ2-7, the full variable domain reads DTGVSQNPRHKITKRGQNVTFRCDPISEHNRLYWYRQTLGQGPEFLTYFQNEAQLEKSRLLSDRFSAERPKGSFSTLEIQRTEQGDSAMYLCASSLLQGGEQYFGPGTRLTVT.